The clone carrying this T cell receptor beta chain showed up just a few times. Its specificity is not known. The data derive from a study of identical twins. Study-wide findings and caveats: Cord blood's abundant beta clonotypes had fewer insertions, unlike memory repertoires.

Through template switching, a universal primer site was introduced, and the cDNA contained unique molecular identifiers. One entry per CDR3 protein results from TCRdb running MiXCR on the 5' RACE reads. Altogether 250,000 or so distinct CDR3 sequences are present, 5.5% to 7% being singletons, with the ten largest covering roughly 3.7%. This sample also belongs to another study, concerning yellow fever vaccine responses in identical twins.

The sample was memory (CD45RO+) T cells sorted from blood. The TCR was taken from a woman aged 18-35 years in good health.

The CDR3 sequence: CASSPLAGALAYEQYF. DNA for the CDR3: TGTGCCAGCAGTCCGTTAGCGGGAGCTCTTGCCTACGAGCAGTACTTC. The rearrangement links TRBV2 to TRBJ2-7; 9 bases line up with TRBD2. CDR3 size: 16 residues. CDR1 and CDR2 (germline): SNHLY, FYNNEI. The V segment lost 5 bases and the J segment 2 bases; nucleotides outside the gene matches: 10.